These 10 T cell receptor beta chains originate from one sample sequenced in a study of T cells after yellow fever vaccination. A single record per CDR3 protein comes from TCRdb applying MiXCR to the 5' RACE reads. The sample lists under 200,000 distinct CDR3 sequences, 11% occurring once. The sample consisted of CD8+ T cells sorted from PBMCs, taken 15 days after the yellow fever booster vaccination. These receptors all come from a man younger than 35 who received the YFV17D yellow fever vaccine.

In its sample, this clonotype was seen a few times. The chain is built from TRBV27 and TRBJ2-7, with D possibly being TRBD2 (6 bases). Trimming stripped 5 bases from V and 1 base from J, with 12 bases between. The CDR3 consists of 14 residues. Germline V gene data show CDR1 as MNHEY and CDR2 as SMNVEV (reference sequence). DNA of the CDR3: TGTGCCAGCAGTATCGGGGGAGCTTCCTACGAGCAGTACTTC. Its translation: CASSIGGASYEQYF.

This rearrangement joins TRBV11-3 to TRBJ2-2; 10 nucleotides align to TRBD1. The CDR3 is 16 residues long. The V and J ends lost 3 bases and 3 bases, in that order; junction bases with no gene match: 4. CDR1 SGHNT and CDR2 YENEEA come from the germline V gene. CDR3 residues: CASSLGQGPYTGELFF. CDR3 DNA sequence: TGTGCCAGCAGCTTGGGACAGGGGCCTTACACCGGGGAGCTGTTTTTT.

Here the CDR3 DNA reads TGTGCCAGCGCAGGGACAGGGAAGACGCATCAGCCCCAGCATTTT. Its translation: CASAGTGKTHQPQHF. The rearrangement joins TRBV2 to TRBJ1-5, with TRBD1 matching over 9 bases. This CDR3 contains 15 residues. V dropped 8 bases and J dropped 5; count of bases not matched to a gene: 10. Germline V CDR1 and CDR2: SNHLY, FYNNEI.

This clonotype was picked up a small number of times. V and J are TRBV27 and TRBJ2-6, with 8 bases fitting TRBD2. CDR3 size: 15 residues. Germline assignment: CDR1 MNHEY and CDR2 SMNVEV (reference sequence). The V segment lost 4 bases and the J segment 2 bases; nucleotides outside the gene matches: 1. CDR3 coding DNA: TGTGCCAGCAGTTCCGGGAGGGCTGGGGCCAACGTCCTGACTTTC. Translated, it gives CASSSGRAGANVLTF.

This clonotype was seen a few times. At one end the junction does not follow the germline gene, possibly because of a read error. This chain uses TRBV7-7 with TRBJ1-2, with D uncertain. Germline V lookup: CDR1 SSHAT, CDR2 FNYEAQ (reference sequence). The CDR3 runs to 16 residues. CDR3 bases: TGTGCTAGCAGCTTAGCCCCGACAACCGCTAACTATGGCTACACCTTC. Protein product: CASSLAPTTANYGYTF.

Here the CDR3 DNA reads TGCGCCAGCAGCCAAGATGCGGGTGGGGTCAACAATGAGCAGTTCTTC. Its protein is CASSQDAGGVNNEQFF. This sequence joins TRBV4-1 and TRBJ2-1; TRBD2 might be the D (5 bases). The ends were cut back, 0 bases at V and 5 bases at J, with 14 bases in the middle. The V gene's germline CDR1 is MGHRA and CDR2 YSYEKL. This CDR3 spans 16 amino acids.

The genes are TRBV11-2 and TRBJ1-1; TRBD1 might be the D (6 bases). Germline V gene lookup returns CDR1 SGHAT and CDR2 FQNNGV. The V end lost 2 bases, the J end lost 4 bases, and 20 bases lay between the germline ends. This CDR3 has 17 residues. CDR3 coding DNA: TGTGCCAGCAGCTTAAGTTTTTCAGGGGAAGGTAGCACTGAAGCTTTCTTT. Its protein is CASSLSFSGEGSTEAFF.

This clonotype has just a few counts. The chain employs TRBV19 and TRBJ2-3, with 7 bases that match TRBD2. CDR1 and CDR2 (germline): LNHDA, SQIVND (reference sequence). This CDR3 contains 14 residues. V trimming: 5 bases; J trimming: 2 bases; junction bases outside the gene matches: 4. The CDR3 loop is CASSASGYTDTQYF. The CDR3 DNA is TGTGCCAGTAGTGCTAGCGGTTACACAGATACGCAGTATTTT.

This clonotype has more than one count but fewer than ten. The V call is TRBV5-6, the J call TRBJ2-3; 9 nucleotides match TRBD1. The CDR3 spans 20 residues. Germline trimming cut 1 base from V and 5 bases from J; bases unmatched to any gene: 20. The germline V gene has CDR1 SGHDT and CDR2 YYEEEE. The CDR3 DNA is TGTGCCAGCAGCTTGTACGGGACAGGGCGATCCAAGACGGACCTAGATACGCAGTATTTT. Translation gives CASSLYGTGRSKTDLDTQYF. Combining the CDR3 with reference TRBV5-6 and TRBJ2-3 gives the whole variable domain DAGVTQSPTHLIKTRGQQVTLRCSPKSGHDTVSWYQQALGQGPQFIFQYYEEEERQRGNFPDRFSGHQFPNYSSELNVNALLLGDSALYLCASSLYGTGRSKTDLDTQYFGPGTRLTVL.

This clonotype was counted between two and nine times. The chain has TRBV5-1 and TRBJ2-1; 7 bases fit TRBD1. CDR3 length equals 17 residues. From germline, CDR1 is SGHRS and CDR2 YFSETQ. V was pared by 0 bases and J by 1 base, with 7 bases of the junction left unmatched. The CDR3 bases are TGCGCCAGCAGCTTGGGTCCGGACAGGTGGTCCTACAATGAGCAGTTCTTC. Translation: CASSLGPDRWSYNEQFF.